The 32 T cell receptor beta chains listed next were all sequenced from one sample in a study of vaccination and CD4 T cells after COVID-19. Sequenced with the Oncomine TCR Beta short-read assay was DNA taken from cultured CD4+ T cells. TCRdb itself ran the PCR reads through MiXCR, one entry per CDR3 protein. Of 7,000 to 8,500 distinct CDR3 sequences listed, 45% to 55% were seen once; the top ten hold about half. Noted treatment: roughly nine-day PBMC culture with coronavirus spike peptide pools or control peptides (ViraFEST assay). Antigens for these TCRs are unknown. Sample: CD4+ T cells from blood, cultured in vitro. These receptors came from a human donor who had recovered from COVID-19.

This chain links TRBV6-1 with TRBJ1-6; the match to TRBD1 covers 9 bases. V lost 4 bases, J lost 8 bases, and 6 bases stayed unmatched. Germline CDR1 and CDR2: MNHNS and SASEGT. CDR3 length equals 15 residues. Here the CDR3 DNA reads TGTGCCAGCAGTGTAGCGACAGGGGGTGATTCACCCCTCCACTTT. Translating gives CASSVATGGDSPLHF.

This chain joins TRBV5-1 and TRBJ1-2; 7 bases map to TRBD1. The J segment lost 8 bases and the V segment lost 0 bases, leaving 10 bases of the junction unmatched. Looked up from germline, CDR1 is SGHRS and CDR2 is YFSETQ. The CDR3 has 15 amino acids. CDR3 bases: TGCGCCAGCAGCTTGGGTACACAGGGGCGGGACGGCTACACCTTC. It codes for CASSLGTQGRDGYTF.

The rearrangement joins TRBV7-2 to TRBJ1-4; tentative D call: TRBD1 (5 bases). The germline CDR1 and CDR2 sequences are SGHTA and FQGNSA. The V gene lost 6 bases and the J gene lost 5 bases, with 19 bases spanning the gap. The CDR3 extends over 16 amino acids. The CDR3 region has the DNA TGTGCCAGCAGTACCTGGGGACCTCCGGGGAATGAAAAACTGTTTTTT. Encoded protein: CASSTWGPPGNEKLFF.

V gene TRBV20-1 combines with J gene TRBJ2-7; 10 positions agree with TRBD2. Trimming removed 3 bases from V and 0 bases from J; junction bases left unmatched: 5. Germline CDR1 reads DFQATT; CDR2 reads SNEGSKA (reference sequence). CDR3 length equals 15 residues. The CDR3 region has the DNA TGCAGTGCTAGTCATAGCGGGGGGAGCTCCTACGAGCAGTACTTC. It is translated as CSASHSGGSSYEQYF.

The genes are TRBV20-1 and TRBJ1-3; TRBD1 aligns across 9 bases. The CDR3 length is 14 residues. With 7 bases clipped from V and 2 bases from J, the junction kept 6 bases outside the gene matches. Germline V gene sequence: CDR1 DFQATT, CDR2 SNEGSKA (reference sequence). CDR3 sequence (DNA): TGCAGTGTTCCCGACAGGGGGACTGGAAACACCATATATTTT. Translation: CSVPDRGTGNTIYF.

The V gene is TRBV2, the J gene TRBJ1-5; 11 bases fit TRBD1. J gave up 6 bases and V 6 bases, and 7 bases lay outside the gene matches. The germline gives CDR1 SNHLY, CDR2 FYNNEI. This CDR3 has 15 residues. CDR3 bases: TGTGCCAGCAGAAAGGACAGGGGGCCGGGTCAGCCCCAGCATTTT. The encoded protein is CASRKDRGPGQPQHF.

The chain uses TRBV10-1 and TRBJ1-6; no clear D. Germline values: CDR1 WNHNN, CDR2 SYGVQD (reference sequence). Trimming took 0 bases from V and 7 from J, leaving 7 bases between them. The CDR3 totals 14 residues. The CDR3 DNA reads TGCGCCAGCAGTGAGTCGGTCCGGAATTCACCCCTCCACTTT. Its protein is CASSESVRNSPLHF.

This rearrangement joins TRBV2 to TRBJ2-3, with TRBD2 identical over 10 bases. The J segment lost 2 bases and the V segment lost 6 bases, leaving 11 bases of the junction unmatched. Germline CDR1 is SNHLY and CDR2 is FYNNEI. The CDR3 has 17 amino acids. As DNA, the CDR3 is TGTGCCAGCAGGAAGCGCCTAGCGGGGGCCTACACAGATACGCAGTATTTT. This translates into CASRKRLAGAYTDTQYF. Filled out from reference TRBV2 and TRBJ2-3, the complete variable domain reads EPEVTQTPSHQVTQMGQEVILRCVPISNHLYFYWYRQILGQKVEFLVSFYNNEISEKSEIFDDQFSVERPDGSNFTLKIRSTKLEDSAMYFCASRKRLAGAYTDTQYFGPGTRLTVL.

This clonotype was recorded a few times. The J gene is TRBJ1-1, the V gene TRBV7-2; 8 nucleotides line up with TRBD1. Unmatched junction bases numbered 11, after V lost 5 bases and J lost 6 bases. Germline assignment: CDR1 SGHTA and CDR2 FQGNSA. The CDR3 spans 15 residues. The CDR3 DNA reads TGTGCCAGCAGCCTCAGGACAGGGAATCCCTCTGAAGCTTTCTTT. It yields the protein CASSLRTGNPSEAFF. Complete variable domain (other parts from reference TRBV7-2 and TRBJ1-1): GAGVSQSPSNKVTEKGKDVELRCDPISGHTALYWYRQSLGQGLEFLIYFQGNSAPDKSGLPSDRFSAERTGGSVSTLTIQRTQQEDSAVYLCASSLRTGNPSEAFFGQGTRLTVV.

V usage is TRBV19 and J usage is TRBJ1-1; 8 bases line up with TRBD1. The CDR3 has 16 residues. Germline CDR1 reads LNHDA; CDR2 reads SQIVND (reference sequence). After removal of 5 bases from V and 0 bases from J, the junction contained 8 bases not matched to a gene. CDR3 bases: TGTGCCAGTAGTGGGAGGGCAGGGGGCCTGAACACTGAAGCTTTCTTT. It encodes CASSGRAGGLNTEAFF.

The CDR3 nucleotides read TGTGCCAGCAGCCCTAGCAGGGACAGGTGCACAGATACGCAGTATTTT. This encodes CASSPSRDRCTDTQYF. The chain recombines TRBV7-9 with TRBJ2-3; TRBD1 aligns across 8 bases. J was trimmed by 1 base and V by 5 bases; bases with no gene match: 8. This CDR3 contains 16 residues. The germline V gene encodes CDR1 SEHNR and CDR2 FQNEAQ (reference sequence). Full variable domain (rest looked up from reference TRBV7-9 and TRBJ2-3): DTGVSQNPRHKITKRGQNVTFRCDPISEHNRLYWYRQTLGQGPEFLTYFQNEAQLEKSRLLSDRFSAERPKGSFSTLEIQRTEQGDSAMYLCASSPSRDRCTDTQYFGPGTRLTVL.

The chain combines TRBV20-1 with TRBJ1-2; D is possibly TRBD1 (5 bases). CDR3 size: 13 residues. Germline CDR1 reads DFQATT; CDR2 reads SNEGSKA (reference sequence). Trimming removed 0 bases at V and 3 bases at J, with 8 bases between. The CDR3 loop is CSARDRDYYGYTF. CDR3 DNA: TGCAGTGCTAGAGACAGGGACTACTATGGCTACACCTTC.

The V and J genes are TRBV11-3 and TRBJ1-3, with 7 positions matching TRBD1. This CDR3 has 14 amino acids. Trimming at V came to 5 bases and at J to 3 bases, leaving 4 bases not matched to a gene. The germline gives CDR1 SGHNT, CDR2 YENEEA. The CDR3 region has the DNA TGTGCCAGCAGCGGGACAGCCATTGGAAACACCATATATTTT. Its translation: CASSGTAIGNTIYF.

This sequence joins TRBV27 and TRBJ1-1; D gene unclear. The V gene's germline CDR1 is MNHEY and CDR2 SMNVEV (reference sequence). V was trimmed by 7 bases and J by 2 bases, leaving 17 bases between them. The CDR3 sequence is 15 residues long. CDR3 coding DNA: TGTGCCAGCACTTCAAGAGGGTTCCCTAACACTGAAGCTTTCTTT. The encoded protein is CASTSRGFPNTEAFF.

The chain has TRBV12-3 or TRBV12-4 and TRBJ1-2, with TRBD1 matching over 8 bases. The CDR3 is made up of 17 amino acids. The V and J ends lost 4 bases and 2 bases, in that order; junction bases with no gene match: 12. CDR3 sequence reads: CASSSTLRQGRNYGYTF. The CDR3 nucleotides are TGTGCCAGCAGTTCTACTCTGAGACAGGGGAGAAACTATGGCTACACCTTC.

V and J are TRBV6-5 and TRBJ2-3, with TRBD2 matching 10 bases. CDR3 length: 16 amino acids. Germline V gene lookup returns CDR1 MNHEY and CDR2 SVGAGI. V lost 0 bases, J lost 4 bases, and 4 bases stayed unmatched. CDR3 in DNA: TGTGCCAGCAGTTACTCGGTAGCGGGGGGAGCAGATACGCAGTATTTT. This sequence encodes CASSYSVAGGADTQYF.

This clonotype showed up just once. This chain connects TRBV5-1 to TRBJ1-1; 12 bases match TRBD1. The CDR3 is 17 residues long. The junction had 9 bases not matched to a gene; V was cut back by 0 bases and J by 6 bases. The germline V gene encodes CDR1 SGHRS and CDR2 YFSETQ. This CDR3 reads CASSLELLGQGASEAFF. The CDR3 bases are TGCGCCAGCAGCTTGGAGTTGCTGGGACAGGGGGCCTCTGAAGCTTTCTTT.

In this sample, this clonotype turned up a few times. V is TRBV5-4 and J is TRBJ1-2, with unresolved D. Germline V CDR1 and CDR2: SGHNT, YYREEE (reference sequence). Trimming removed 0 bases at V and 2 bases at J, with 11 bases between. This CDR3 is built from 15 residues. The CDR3 DNA follows: TGTGCCAGCAGCTTGGAGGTGGAACCCAACTATGGCTACACCTTC. Translated, it gives CASSLEVEPNYGYTF.

In this sample, this clonotype turned up a few times. The chain joins TRBV6-1 to TRBJ1-2; D gene unclear. Trimming shortened V by 6 bases and J by 2 bases, and 19 bases separated the two germline ends. CDR1 is MNHNS and CDR2 is SASEGT in the germline V gene. The CDR3 spans 16 residues. In nucleotides, the CDR3 is TGTGCCAGCAGGCACTACGCGGCGGGCGGGAACTATGGCTACACCTTC. Protein: CASRHYAAGGNYGYTF.

The rearrangement links TRBV12-3 or TRBV12-4 to TRBJ2-1, with 9 bases identical to TRBD2. This CDR3 contains 15 residues. Trimming at V came to 3 bases and at J to 4 bases, leaving 4 bases not matched to a gene. The CDR3 nucleotides are TGTGCCAGCAGTTTCAGCGGGGGGCGTTACAATGAGCAGTTCTTC. It codes for CASSFSGGRYNEQFF.

The chain combines TRBV6-1 with TRBJ1-5; D gene unclear. Germline CDR1 is MNHNS and CDR2 is SASEGT. The CDR3 has 15 amino acids. V gave up 8 bases and J gave up 0 bases, with 14 bases separating them. CDR3 residues: CASGSRTNSNQPQHF. CDR3 coding DNA: TGTGCCAGCGGTAGCAGAACTAATAGCAATCAGCCCCAGCATTTT.

This clonotype was picked up a small number of times. This chain joins TRBV6-2 or TRBV6-3 and TRBJ2-2, with D possibly matching TRBD1 (5 bases). CDR1 is MNHEY, CDR2 SVGEGT, per germline. The CDR3 loop spans 14 amino acids. Trimming removed 6 bases at V and 1 base at J, with 9 bases between. CDR3 residues: CASRKGQNTGELFF. For the CDR3, the DNA is TGTGCCAGCAGGAAAGGACAGAACACCGGGGAGCTGTTTTTT.

This sequence joins TRBV27 and TRBJ2-1; maybe TRBD1 (5 bases). This CDR3 has 15 residues. Germline CDR1 is MNHEY and CDR2 is SMNVEV (reference sequence). With 7 bases removed from V and 2 bases from J, the gap between germline ends came to 15 bases. CDR3 sequence (DNA): TGTGCCAGCACTCCACTGCAGGGAACCTACAATGAGCAGTTCTTC. Amino acids: CASTPLQGTYNEQFF.

This chain uses TRBV6-1 with TRBJ1-6; TRBD1 might be the D (5 bases). With 1 base removed from V and 11 bases from J, the gap between germline ends came to 15 bases. CDR1 and CDR2 from the germline V gene are MNHNS and SASEGT. The CDR3 covers 15 residues. The CDR3, as DNA: TGTGCCAGCAGTGAAGTGCCAGGGTCCGCAACACCCCTCCACTTT. Its protein is CASSEVPGSATPLHF.

This clonotype was seen more than once but under ten times. The chain is built from TRBV7-2 and TRBJ2-3; 8 positions match TRBD1. The germline CDR1 and CDR2 sequences are SGHTA and FQGNSA. The CDR3 has 15 residues. The J segment lost 5 bases and the V segment lost 4 bases, leaving 8 bases of the junction unmatched. The CDR3 DNA reads as TGTGCCAGCAGCTACCAGGGGGCGTTAGGAGATACGCAGTATTTT. It encodes CASSYQGALGDTQYF.

The chain is built from TRBV7-2 and TRBJ1-5; the D gene is possibly TRBD1 (6 bases). Deletions cut 6 bases from V and 2 bases from J, with 11 bases between. The CDR3 covers 14 residues. Germline V lookup: CDR1 SGHTA, CDR2 FQGNSA. The CDR3 sequence is CASSPGVGNQPQHF. In DNA form, the CDR3 reads TGTGCCAGCAGTCCAGGGGTAGGCAATCAGCCCCAGCATTTT.

The rearrangement links TRBV11-3 to TRBJ1-2; 8 bases line up with TRBD1. The germline V gene has CDR1 SGHNT and CDR2 YENEEA. This CDR3 has 16 residues. V dropped 5 bases and J dropped 1; count of bases not matched to a gene: 9. The CDR3 DNA reads TGTGCCAGCAGCCCGACCCGGGGACAGGTTAACTATGGCTACACCTTC. Its protein product is CASSPTRGQVNYGYTF.

The rearrangement uses TRBV20-1 and TRBJ2-5; D call uncertain. V lost 0 bases and J lost 5, with 10 bases in between. The CDR3 is 13 residues long. Per germline, CDR1 DFQATT and CDR2 SNEGSKA (reference sequence). CDR3 region: CSARDEVLETQYF. CDR3 nucleotide sequence: TGCAGTGCTAGAGATGAAGTCTTGGAGACCCAGTACTTC.

The genes are TRBV7-9 and TRBJ2-1; 13 positions match TRBD2. The length of the CDR3 is 14 residues. The V gene's germline CDR1 is SEHNR and CDR2 FQNEAQ (reference sequence). V trimming: 4 bases; J trimming: 11 bases; junction bases outside the gene matches: 5. The CDR3 sequence: CASSWTSGGEKQFF. DNA for the CDR3: TGTGCCAGCAGCTGGACTAGCGGGGGCGAAAAGCAGTTCTTC.

The CDR3 protein is CASSVQGNQPQHF. In nucleotides, the CDR3 is TGTGCCAGCAGTGTTCAGGGTAATCAGCCCCAGCATTTT. V usage is TRBV6-1 and J usage is TRBJ1-5, with a tentative D call TRBD1 (5 bases). Per germline, CDR1 MNHNS and CDR2 SASEGT. This CDR3 is 13 amino acids long. V lost 4 bases, J lost 4 bases, and 8 bases lay in between.

The J gene is TRBJ1-1, the V gene TRBV2, with D perhaps TRBD1 (5 bases). CDR1 and CDR2 from the germline V gene are SNHLY and FYNNEI. The CDR3 has 12 amino acids. The ends were cut back, 4 bases at V and 3 bases at J, with 6 bases in the middle. CDR3 protein: CASSGGDTEAFF. The CDR3 DNA follows: TGTGCCAGCAGTGGGGGGGACACTGAAGCTTTCTTT.

This clonotype has just a few counts. CDR3 nucleotide sequence: TGTGCCTGGAGTGGAGGGCCCACAGATACGCAGTATTTT. It specifies CAWSGGPTDTQYF. The J gene is TRBJ2-3, the V gene TRBV30; tentatively, D is TRBD2 (5 bases). Germline V gene sequence: CDR1 GTSNPN, CDR2 SVGIG (reference sequence). The CDR3 has 13 amino acids. V was shortened by 1 base and J by 2 bases, with 7 bases between the two germline ends.